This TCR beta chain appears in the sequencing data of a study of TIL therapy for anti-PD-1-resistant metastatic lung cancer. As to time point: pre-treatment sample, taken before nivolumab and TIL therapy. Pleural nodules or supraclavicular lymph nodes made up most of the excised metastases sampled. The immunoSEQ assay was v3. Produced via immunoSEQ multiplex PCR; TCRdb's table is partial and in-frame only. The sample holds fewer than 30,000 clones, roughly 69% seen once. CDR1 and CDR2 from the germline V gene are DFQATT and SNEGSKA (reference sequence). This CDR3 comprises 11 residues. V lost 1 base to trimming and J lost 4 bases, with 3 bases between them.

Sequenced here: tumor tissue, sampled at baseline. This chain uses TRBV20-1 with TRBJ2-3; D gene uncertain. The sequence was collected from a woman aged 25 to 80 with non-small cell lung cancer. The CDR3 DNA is TGCAGTGCTAGAGTGCCAGATACGCAGTATTTT. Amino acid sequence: CSARVPDTQYF.